This TCR beta chain was identified in a study of CD8 T cells in ankylosing spondylitis. The study, taken as a whole, reports: Made up of eight highly homologous variants, a TCR beta motif appeared characteristic of ankylosing spondylitis blood. Disease-linked clones were reportedly significantly enriched in matched ankylosing spondylitis synovial fluid. Disease-linked clones had a CD8+ phenotype and relatively low frequency in peripheral blood.

The CDR3 totals 16 residues. Germline CDR1 and CDR2: LGHDT and YNNKEL (reference sequence). J gave up 4 bases and V 2 bases, and 4 bases lay outside the gene matches. Comments on this clonotype: Its antigen remains unidentified.

For TCR beta, libraries came from quantitative 5'-RACE with molecular barcodes. TCRdb re-derived calls from the 5' RACE reads in MiXCR, one entry per CDR3 protein. The profile shows 300,000 to 350,000 distinct CDR3 sequences, less than 25% of them singletons. The genes are TRBV3-1 and TRBJ1-5; 11 positions agree with TRBD1. The TCR was taken from a female donor with ankylosing spondylitis or in good health (not recorded which). The specimen sequenced was blood, either unsorted or a sorted T cell fraction (not recorded which). This CDR3 is CASSQKGQGGNQPQHF. CDR3 coding DNA: TGTGCCAGCAGCCAAAAGGGACAGGGGGGTAATCAGCCCCAGCATTTT.